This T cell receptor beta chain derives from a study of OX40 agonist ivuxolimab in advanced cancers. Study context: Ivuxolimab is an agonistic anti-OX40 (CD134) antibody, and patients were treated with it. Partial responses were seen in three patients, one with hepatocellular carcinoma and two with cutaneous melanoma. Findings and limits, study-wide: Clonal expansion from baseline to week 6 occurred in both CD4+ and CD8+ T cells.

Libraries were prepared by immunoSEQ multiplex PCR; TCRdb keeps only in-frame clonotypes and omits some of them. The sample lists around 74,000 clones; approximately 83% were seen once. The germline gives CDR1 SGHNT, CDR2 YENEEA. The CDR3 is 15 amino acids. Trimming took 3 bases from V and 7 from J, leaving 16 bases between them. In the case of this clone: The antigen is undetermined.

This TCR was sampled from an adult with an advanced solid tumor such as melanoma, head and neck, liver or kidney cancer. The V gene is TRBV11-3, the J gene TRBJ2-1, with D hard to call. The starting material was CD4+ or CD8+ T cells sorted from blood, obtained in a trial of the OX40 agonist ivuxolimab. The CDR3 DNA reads TGTGCCAGCAGCTTCACCCTCCTGAGGCGGAATGAGCAGTTCTTC. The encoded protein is CASSFTLLRRNEQFF.